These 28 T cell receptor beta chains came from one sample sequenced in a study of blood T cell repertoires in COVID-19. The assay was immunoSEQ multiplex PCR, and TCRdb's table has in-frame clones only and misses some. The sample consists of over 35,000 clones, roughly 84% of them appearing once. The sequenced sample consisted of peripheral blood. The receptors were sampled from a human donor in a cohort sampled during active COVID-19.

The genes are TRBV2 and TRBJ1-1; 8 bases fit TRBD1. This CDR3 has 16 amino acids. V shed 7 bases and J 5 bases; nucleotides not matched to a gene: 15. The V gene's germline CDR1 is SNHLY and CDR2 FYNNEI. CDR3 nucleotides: TGTGCCAGCAACGAATTTGGACAGGGTACGCAAACTGAAGCTTTCTTT. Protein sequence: CASNEFGQGTQTEAFF.

CDR3 nucleotide sequence: TGTGCCAGCAGGGGTGAGGCCATGAACACTGAAGCTTTCTTT. Translating gives CASRGEAMNTEAFF. This rearrangement joins TRBV2 to TRBJ1-1; D is ambiguous. The CDR3 loop spans 14 amino acids. Trimming shortened V by 6 bases and J by 0 bases, and 11 bases separated the two germline ends. Germline CDR1 is SNHLY and CDR2 is FYNNEI.

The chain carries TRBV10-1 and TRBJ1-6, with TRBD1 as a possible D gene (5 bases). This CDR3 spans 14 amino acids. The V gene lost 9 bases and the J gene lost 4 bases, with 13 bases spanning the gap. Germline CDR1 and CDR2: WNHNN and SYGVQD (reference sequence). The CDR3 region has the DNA TGCGCCAGTATAGATCGGGGGTATAATTCACCCCTCCACTTT. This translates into CASIDRGYNSPLHF.

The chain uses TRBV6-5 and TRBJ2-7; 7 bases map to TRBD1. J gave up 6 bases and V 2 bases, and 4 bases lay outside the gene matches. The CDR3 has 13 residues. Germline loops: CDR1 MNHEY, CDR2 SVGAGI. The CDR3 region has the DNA TGTGCCAGCAGTTACAGGGGGCTTGTCGAGCAGTACTTC. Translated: CASSYRGLVEQYF.

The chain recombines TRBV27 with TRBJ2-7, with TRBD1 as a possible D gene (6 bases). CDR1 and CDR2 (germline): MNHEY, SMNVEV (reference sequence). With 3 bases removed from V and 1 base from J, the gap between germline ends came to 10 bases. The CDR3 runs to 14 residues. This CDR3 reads CASSFRTGSYEQYF. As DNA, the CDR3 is TGTGCCAGCAGTTTCAGAACAGGGTCCTACGAGCAGTACTTC.

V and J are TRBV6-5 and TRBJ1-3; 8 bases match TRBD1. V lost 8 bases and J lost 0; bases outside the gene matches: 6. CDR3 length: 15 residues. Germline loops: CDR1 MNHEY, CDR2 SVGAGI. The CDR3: CASGRQGSSGNTIYF. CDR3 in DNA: TGTGCCAGCGGTAGACAGGGGAGCTCTGGAAACACCATATATTTT.

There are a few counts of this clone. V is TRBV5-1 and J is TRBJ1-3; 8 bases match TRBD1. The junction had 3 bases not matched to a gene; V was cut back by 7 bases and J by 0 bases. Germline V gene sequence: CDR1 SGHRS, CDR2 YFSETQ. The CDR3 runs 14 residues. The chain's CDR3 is CASGQGSSGNTIYF. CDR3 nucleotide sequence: TGCGCCAGCGGACAGGGAAGCTCTGGAAACACCATATATTTT.

CDR3 loop: CASRPSGGGEETQYF. As DNA, the CDR3 is TGTGCCAGCAGACCTAGCGGGGGTGGGGAAGAGACCCAGTACTTC. The V and J genes are TRBV3-1 (or the pseudogene TRBV3-2) and TRBJ2-5, with TRBD2 matching over 10 bases. CDR1 is LGHDT, CDR2 YNNKEL, per germline (reference sequence). Germline trimming cut 6 bases from V and 3 bases from J; bases unmatched to any gene: 7. The CDR3 is made up of 15 amino acids.

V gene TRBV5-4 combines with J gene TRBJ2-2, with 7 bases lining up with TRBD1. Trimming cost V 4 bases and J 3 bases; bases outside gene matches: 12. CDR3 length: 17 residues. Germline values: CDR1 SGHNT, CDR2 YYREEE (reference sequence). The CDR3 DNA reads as TGTGCCAGCAGCCCTGGACAGGTACGGGCGGACACCGGGGAGCTGTTTTTT. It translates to CASSPGQVRADTGELFF.

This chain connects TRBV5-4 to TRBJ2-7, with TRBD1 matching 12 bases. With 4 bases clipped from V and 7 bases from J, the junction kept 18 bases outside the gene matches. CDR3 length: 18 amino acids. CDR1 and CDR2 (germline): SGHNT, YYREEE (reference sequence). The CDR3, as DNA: TGTGCCAGCAGCCTGGGGATCTCCAACCGGGACAGGGGGCGGGAGCAGTACTTC. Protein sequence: CASSLGISNRDRGREQYF. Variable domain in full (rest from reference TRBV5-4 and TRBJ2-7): ETGVTQSPTHLIKTRGQQVTLRCSSQSGHNTVSWYQQALGQGPQFIFQYYREEENGRGNFPPRFSGLQFPNYSSELNVNALELDDSALYLCASSLGISNRDRGREQYFGPGTRLTVT.

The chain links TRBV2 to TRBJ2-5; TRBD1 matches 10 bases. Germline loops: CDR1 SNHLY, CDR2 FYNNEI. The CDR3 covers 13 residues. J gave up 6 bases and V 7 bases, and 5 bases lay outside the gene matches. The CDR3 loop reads CASTRQGAKTQYF. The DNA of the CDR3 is TGTGCCAGCACCAGACAGGGGGCGAAGACCCAGTACTTC.

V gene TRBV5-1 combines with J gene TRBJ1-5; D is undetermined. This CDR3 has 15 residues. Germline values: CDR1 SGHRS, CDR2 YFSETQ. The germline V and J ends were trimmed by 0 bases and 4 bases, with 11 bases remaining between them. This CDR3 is CASSLGAGENQPQHF. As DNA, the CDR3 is TGCGCCAGCAGCTTGGGTGCAGGTGAGAATCAGCCCCAGCATTTT.

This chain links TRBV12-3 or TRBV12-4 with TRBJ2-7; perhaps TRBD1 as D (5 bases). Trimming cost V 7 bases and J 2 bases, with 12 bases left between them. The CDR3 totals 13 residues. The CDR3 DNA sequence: TGTGCCAGCACCCTGACAGAAGCCTACGAGCAGTACTTC. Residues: CASTLTEAYEQYF.

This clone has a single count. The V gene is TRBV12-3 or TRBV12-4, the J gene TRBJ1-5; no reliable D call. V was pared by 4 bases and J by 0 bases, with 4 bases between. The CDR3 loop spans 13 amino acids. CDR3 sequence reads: CASSYGSNQPQHF. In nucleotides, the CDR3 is TGTGCCAGCAGTTACGGTAGCAATCAGCCCCAGCATTTT.

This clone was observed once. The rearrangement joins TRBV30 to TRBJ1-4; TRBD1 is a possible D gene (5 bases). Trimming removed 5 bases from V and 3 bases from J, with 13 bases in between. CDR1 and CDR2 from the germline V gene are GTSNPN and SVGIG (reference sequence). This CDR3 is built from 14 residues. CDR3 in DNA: TGTGCCTGGGGGGGACTGACGCCTAATGAAAAACTGTTTTTT. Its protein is CAWGGLTPNEKLFF.

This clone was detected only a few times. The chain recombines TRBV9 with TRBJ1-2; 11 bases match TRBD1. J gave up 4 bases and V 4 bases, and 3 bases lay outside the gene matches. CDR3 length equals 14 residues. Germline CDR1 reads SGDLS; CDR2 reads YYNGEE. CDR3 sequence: CASSQGTGGYGYTF. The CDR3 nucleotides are TGTGCCAGCAGCCAAGGGACAGGGGGCTATGGCTACACCTTC.

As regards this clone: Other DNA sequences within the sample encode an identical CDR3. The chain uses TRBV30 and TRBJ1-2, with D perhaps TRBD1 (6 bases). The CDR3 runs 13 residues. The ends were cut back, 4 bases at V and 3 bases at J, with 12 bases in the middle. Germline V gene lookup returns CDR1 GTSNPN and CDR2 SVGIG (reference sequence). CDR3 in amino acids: CAWTGQTYYGYTF. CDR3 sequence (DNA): TGTGCCTGGACAGGACAGACCTACTATGGCTACACCTTC.

Here the CDR3 reads CASSYYAGWDTEAFF. CDR3 coding DNA: TGTGCCAGCAGTTACTACGCAGGGTGGGACACTGAAGCTTTCTTT. V and J are TRBV6-5 and TRBJ1-1; a possible D gene is TRBD1 (5 bases). The length of the CDR3 is 15 residues. CDR1 is MNHEY, CDR2 SVGAGI, per germline. Trimming took off 1 base at V and 3 bases at J, with 12 bases between the two ends.

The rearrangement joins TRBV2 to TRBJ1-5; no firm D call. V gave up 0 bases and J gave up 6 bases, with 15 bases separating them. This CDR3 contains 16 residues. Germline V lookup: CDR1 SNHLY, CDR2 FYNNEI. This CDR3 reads CASSEALARKGQPQHF. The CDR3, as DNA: TGTGCCAGCAGTGAAGCGTTGGCCAGGAAAGGTCAGCCCCAGCATTTT.

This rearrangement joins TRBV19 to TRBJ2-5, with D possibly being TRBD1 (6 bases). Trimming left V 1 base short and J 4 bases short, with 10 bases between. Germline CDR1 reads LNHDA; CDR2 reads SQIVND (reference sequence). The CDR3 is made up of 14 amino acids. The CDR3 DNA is TGTGCCAGTAGTATAGGGGCAGGGGCAGAGACCCAGTACTTC. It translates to CASSIGAGAETQYF.

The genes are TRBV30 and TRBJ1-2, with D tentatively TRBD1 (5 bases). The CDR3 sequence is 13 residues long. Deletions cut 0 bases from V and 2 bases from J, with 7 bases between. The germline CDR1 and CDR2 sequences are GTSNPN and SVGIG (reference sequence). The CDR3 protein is CAWSVPGNYGYTF. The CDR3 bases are TGTGCCTGGAGTGTACCAGGGAACTATGGCTACACCTTC.

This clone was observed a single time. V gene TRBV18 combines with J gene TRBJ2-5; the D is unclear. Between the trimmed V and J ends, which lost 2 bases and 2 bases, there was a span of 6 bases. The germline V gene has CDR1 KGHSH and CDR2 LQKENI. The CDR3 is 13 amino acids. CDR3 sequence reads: CASSPGNQETQYF. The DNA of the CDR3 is TGTGCCAGCTCACCAGGCAATCAAGAGACCCAGTACTTC.

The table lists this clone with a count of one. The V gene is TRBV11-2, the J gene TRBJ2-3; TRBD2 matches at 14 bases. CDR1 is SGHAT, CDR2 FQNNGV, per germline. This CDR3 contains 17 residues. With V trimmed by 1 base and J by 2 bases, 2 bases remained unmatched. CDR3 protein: CASSLGTSGGFTDTQYF. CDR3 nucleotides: TGTGCCAGCAGCTTAGGGACTAGCGGGGGGTTCACAGATACGCAGTATTTT.

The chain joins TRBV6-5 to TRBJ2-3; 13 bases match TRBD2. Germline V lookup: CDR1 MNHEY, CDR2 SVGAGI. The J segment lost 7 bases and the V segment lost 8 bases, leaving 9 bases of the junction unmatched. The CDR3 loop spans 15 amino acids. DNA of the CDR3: TGTGCCAGCCGCAAAGGGACTAGCGGGACTCATACGCAGTATTTT. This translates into CASRKGTSGTHTQYF.

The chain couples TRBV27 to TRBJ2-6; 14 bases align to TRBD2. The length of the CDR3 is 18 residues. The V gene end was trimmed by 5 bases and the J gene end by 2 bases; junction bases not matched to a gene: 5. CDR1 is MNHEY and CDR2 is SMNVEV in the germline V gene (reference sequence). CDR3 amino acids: CASSRPGLAGAGANVLTF. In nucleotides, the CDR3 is TGTGCCAGCAGTAGACCGGGACTAGCGGGGGCTGGGGCCAACGTCCTGACTTTC.

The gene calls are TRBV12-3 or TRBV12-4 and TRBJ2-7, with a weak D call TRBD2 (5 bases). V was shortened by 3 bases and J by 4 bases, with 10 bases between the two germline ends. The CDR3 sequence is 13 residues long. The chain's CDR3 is CASSFGGSYEQYF. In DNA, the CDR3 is TGTGCCAGCAGTTTTGGCGGGTCTTACGAGCAGTACTTC.

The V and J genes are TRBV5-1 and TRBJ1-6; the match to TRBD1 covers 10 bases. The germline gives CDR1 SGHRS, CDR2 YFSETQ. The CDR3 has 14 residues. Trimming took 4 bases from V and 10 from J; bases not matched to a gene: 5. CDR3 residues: CASSLGTGESPLHF. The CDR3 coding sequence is TGCGCCAGCAGCCTCGGGACAGGGGAATCACCCCTCCACTTT.

The CDR3 DNA sequence: TGTGCCAGCAGCTTAGAGGGAGAAGCCTACTACGAGCAGTACTTC. Protein sequence: CASSLEGEAYYEQYF. The chain employs TRBV7-6 and TRBJ2-7; tentative D call: TRBD2 (5 bases). CDR3 length: 15 amino acids. The V end was cut by 1 base, the J end by 3 bases, with 13 bases between. Germline assignment: CDR1 SGHVS and CDR2 FNYEAQ.